A single sample is the source of the 3 T cell receptor beta chains below, sequenced in a study of circulating and synovial CD4+ cells in juvenile arthritis (dated by TCRdb to between 2012 and 2015). The library was made by the immunoSEQ multiplex PCR assay. TCRdb obtained this table from immuneACCESS and retained in-frame rearrangements with V and J assigned. These tables miss some clones; where compared with another copy, unresolved V genes account for less than half of the shortfall, and the remainder is unexplained. Present in this sample are several thousand clones, more than 80% of which were seen just once. The ten largest account for roughly 3.5% of the sample. Input material: CD4+ T cells from synovial fluid. Receptors were obtained from a human donor with juvenile idiopathic arthritis.

This clone appeared once. The J gene is TRBJ2-3, the V gene TRBV5-1; D may be TRBD2 (6 bases). This CDR3 region has 14 residues. The V end lost 3 bases, the J end lost 3 bases, and 11 bases lay between the germline ends. From germline, CDR1 is SGHRS and CDR2 YFSETQ. The chain's CDR3 is CASSSTRGTDTQYF. The CDR3 DNA reads as TGCGCCAGCAGCTCAACCCGGGGGACAGATACGCAGTATTTT. Supplemented by reference TRBV5-1 and TRBJ2-3, the full variable domain reads KAGVTQTPRYLIKTRGQQVTLSCSPISGHRSVSWYQQTPGQGLQFLFEYFSETQRNKGNFPGRFSGRQFSNSRSEMNVSTLELGDSALYLCASSSTRGTDTQYFGPGTRLTVL.

The genes are TRBV2 and TRBJ2-3, with 11 bases lining up with TRBD2. The V gene end was trimmed by 2 bases and the J gene end by 2 bases; junction bases not matched to a gene: 3. CDR1 is SNHLY and CDR2 is FYNNEI in the germline V gene. This CDR3 region has 16 residues. Here the CDR3 reads CASSESSGGYTDTQYF. The CDR3 bases are TGTGCCAGCAGTGAATCTAGCGGGGGGTACACAGATACGCAGTATTTT. Together with reference TRBV2 and TRBJ2-3, the CDR3 gives the full variable domain: EPEVTQTPSHQVTQMGQEVILRCVPISNHLYFYWYRQILGQKVEFLVSFYNNEISEKSEIFDDQFSVERPDGSNFTLKIRSTKLEDSAMYFCASSESSGGYTDTQYFGPGTRLTVL.

This clone appeared a single time. This chain connects TRBV7-3 to TRBJ2-7, with D maybe TRBD1 (5 bases). Per the germline V gene, CDR1 is SGHTA and CDR2 is FQGTGA. This CDR3 spans 13 amino acids. Between the trimmed V and J ends, which lost 5 bases and 7 bases, there was a span of 15 bases. CDR3 in DNA: TGTGCCAGCAGCAGTCAGGCCCAGGGAGAGCAGTACTTC. This gives the protein CASSSQAQGEQYF.